This T cell receptor beta chain was obtained from a study of blood T cells in healthy people across ages. Broader study findings: Unsorted PBMC input precluded a conclusive naive versus antigen-experienced comparison.

The second PCR ran roughly 7 to 12 cycles with a sample-barcoded 5' primer and J-beta primers. A single record per CDR3 protein comes from TCRdb applying MiXCR to the 5' RACE reads. The table records roughly 1,000,000 distinct CDR3 sequences, around 27% of them present only once. In the case of this clonotype: Its antigen remains unknown.

Trimming pared 4 bases from V and 8 bases from J, leaving 15 bases between. The CDR3 consists of 14 residues. Germline loops: CDR1 MNHNS, CDR2 SASEGT. These data are also associated with another study on T cells of mothers and their children.

The V call is TRBV6-1, the J call TRBJ2-4, with D possibly matching TRBD1 (5 bases). This TCR was sampled from a girl aged 2 to 9 in good health. Sequenced sample: blood. Here the CDR3 reads CASSVGPGEYIQYF. Written as DNA, the CDR3 is TGTGCCAGCAGTGTGGGGCCAGGTGAATACATTCAGTACTTC.